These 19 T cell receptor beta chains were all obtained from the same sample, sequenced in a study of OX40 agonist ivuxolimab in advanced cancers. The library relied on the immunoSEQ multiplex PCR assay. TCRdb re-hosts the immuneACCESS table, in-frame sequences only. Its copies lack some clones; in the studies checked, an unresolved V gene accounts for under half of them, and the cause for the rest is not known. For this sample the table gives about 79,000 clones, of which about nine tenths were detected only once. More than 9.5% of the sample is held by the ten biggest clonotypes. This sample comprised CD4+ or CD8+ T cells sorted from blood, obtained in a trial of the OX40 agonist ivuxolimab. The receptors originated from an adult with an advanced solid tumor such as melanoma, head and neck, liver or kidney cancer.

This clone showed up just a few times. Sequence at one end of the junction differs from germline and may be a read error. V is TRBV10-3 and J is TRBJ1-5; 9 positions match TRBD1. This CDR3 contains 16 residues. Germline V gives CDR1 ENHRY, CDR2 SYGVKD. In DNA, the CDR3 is TGTGCCAGCAGTTACTCGACGGACAGGGGAGGTCAGCCCCAGCATTTT. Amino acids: CASSYSTDRGGQPQHF.

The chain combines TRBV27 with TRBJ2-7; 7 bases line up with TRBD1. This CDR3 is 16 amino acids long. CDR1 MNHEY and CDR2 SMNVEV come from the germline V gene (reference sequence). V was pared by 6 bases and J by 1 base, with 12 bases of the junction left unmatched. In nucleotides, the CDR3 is TGTGCCAGCAGCCCCAGTGCCGGACAGGAATCCTACGAGCAGTACTTC. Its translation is CASSPSAGQESYEQYF.

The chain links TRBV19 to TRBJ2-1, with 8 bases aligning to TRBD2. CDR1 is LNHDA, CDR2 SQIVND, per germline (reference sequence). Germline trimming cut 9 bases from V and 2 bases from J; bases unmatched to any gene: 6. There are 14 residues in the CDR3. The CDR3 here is CASDRGGTYNEQFF. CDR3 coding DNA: TGTGCCAGCGATCGGGGGGGGACCTACAATGAGCAGTTCTTC. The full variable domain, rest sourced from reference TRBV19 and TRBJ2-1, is DGGITQSPKYLFRKEGQNVTLSCEQNLNHDAMYWYRQDPGQGLRLIYYSQIVNDFQKGDIAEGYSVSREKKESFPLTVTSAQKNPTAFYLCASDRGGTYNEQFFGPGTRLTVL.

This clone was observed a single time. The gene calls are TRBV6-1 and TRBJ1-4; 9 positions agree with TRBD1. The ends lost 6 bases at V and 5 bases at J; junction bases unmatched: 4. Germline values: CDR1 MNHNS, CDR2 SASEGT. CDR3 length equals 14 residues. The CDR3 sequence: CASSGTGMNEKLFF. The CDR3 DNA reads TGTGCCAGCAGCGGGACAGGGATGAATGAAAAACTGTTTTTT.

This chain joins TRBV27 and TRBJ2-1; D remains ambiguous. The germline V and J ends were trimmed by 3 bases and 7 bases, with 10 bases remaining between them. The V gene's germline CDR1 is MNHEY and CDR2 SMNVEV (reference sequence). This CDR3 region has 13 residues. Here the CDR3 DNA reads TGTGCCAGCAGTTTGGGTTCATGGAATGAGCAGTTCTTC. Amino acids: CASSLGSWNEQFF.

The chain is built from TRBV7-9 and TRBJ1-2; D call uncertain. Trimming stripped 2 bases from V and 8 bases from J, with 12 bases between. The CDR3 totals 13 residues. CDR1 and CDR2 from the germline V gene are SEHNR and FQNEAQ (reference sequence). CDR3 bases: TGTGCCAGCAGCTTACACACTGGTACGGGCTACACCTTC. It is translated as CASSLHTGTGYTF.

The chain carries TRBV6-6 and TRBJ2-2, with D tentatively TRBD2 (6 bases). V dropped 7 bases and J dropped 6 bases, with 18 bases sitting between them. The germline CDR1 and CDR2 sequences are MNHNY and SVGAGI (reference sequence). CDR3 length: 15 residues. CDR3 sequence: CASISREVFPGELFF. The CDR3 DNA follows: TGTGCCAGCATCTCCAGGGAGGTGTTCCCCGGGGAGCTGTTTTTT.

CDR3: CASSLSDVGVLWDQPQHF. DNA of the CDR3: TGTGCCAGCAGTTTATCGGACGTAGGAGTACTTTGGGATCAGCCCCAGCATTTT. The chain has TRBV28 and TRBJ1-5; no clear D gene. This CDR3 contains 18 residues. The germline CDR1 and CDR2 sequences are MDHEN and SYDVKM. Trimming cost V 1 base and J 5 bases, with 21 bases left between them.

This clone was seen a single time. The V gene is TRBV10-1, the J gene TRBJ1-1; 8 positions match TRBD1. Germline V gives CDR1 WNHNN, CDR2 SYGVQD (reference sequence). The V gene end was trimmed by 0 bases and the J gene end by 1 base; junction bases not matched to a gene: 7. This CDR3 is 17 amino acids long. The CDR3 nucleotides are TGCGCCAGCAGTGAGTCTTATAACGACAGGGGGAACACTGAAGCTTTCTTT. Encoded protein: CASSESYNDRGNTEAFF.

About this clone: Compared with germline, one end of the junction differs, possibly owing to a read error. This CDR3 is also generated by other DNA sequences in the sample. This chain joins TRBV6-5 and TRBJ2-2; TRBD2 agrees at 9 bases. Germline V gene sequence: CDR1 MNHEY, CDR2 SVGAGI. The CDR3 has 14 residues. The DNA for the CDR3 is TGTGCCAGCCGTAGCGGGGGATACACTGGGGAGCTGTTTTTT. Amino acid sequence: CASRSGGYTGELFF.

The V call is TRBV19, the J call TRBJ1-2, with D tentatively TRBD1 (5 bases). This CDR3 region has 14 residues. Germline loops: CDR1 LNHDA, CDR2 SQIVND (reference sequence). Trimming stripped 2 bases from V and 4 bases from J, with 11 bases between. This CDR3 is CASSISDSPYGYTF. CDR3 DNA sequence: TGTGCCAGTAGTATATCTGACAGCCCCTATGGCTACACCTTC. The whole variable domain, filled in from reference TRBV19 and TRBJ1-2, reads DGGITQSPKYLFRKEGQNVTLSCEQNLNHDAMYWYRQDPGQGLRLIYYSQIVNDFQKGDIAEGYSVSREKKESFPLTVTSAQKNPTAFYLCASSISDSPYGYTFGSGTRLTVV.

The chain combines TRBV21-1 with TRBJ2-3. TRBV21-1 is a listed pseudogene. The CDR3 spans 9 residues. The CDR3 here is CASSKIWYF. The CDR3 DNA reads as TGTGCCAGCAGCAAAATTTGGTACTTT.

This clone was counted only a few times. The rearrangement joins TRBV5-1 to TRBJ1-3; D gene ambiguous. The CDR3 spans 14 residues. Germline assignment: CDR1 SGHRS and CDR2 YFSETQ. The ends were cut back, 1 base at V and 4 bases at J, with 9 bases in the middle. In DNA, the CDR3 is TGCGCCAGCAGCTTGATCGGGCACGGAAACACCATATATTTT. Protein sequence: CASSLIGHGNTIYF.

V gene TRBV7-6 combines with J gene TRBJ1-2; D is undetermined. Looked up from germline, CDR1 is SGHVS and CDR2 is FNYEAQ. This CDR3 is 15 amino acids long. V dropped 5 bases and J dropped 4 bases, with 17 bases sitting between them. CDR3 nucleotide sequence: TGTGCCAGCAGCCCCAAGGAAGTGGGATTCTATGGCTACACCTTC. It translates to CASSPKEVGFYGYTF. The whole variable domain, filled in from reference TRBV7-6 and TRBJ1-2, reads GAGVSQSPRYKVTKRGQDVALRCDPISGHVSLYWYRQALGQGPEFLTYFNYEAQQDKSGLPNDRFSAERPEGSISTLTIQRTEQRDSAMYRCASSPKEVGFYGYTFGSGTRLTVV.

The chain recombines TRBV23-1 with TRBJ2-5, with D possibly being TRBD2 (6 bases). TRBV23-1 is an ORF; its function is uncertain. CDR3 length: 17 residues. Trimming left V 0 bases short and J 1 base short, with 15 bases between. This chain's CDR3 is CASSQSQVWEVQETQYF. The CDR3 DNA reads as TGCGCCAGCAGTCAATCACAGGTTTGGGAGGTCCAAGAGACCCAGTACTTC.

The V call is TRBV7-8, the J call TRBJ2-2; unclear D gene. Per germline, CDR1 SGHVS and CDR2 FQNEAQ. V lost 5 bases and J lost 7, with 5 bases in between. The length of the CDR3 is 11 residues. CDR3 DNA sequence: TGTGCCAGCAGCCCCGTCGGGGAGCTGTTTTTT. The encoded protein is CASSPVGELFF.

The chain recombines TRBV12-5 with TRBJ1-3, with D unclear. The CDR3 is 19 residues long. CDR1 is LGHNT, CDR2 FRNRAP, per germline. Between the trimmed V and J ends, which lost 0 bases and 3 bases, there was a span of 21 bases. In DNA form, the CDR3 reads TGTGCTAGTGGTTTGGTCCCCGGCCGGTCCCCGGGGAATGGAAACACCATATATTTT. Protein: CASGLVPGRSPGNGNTIYF.

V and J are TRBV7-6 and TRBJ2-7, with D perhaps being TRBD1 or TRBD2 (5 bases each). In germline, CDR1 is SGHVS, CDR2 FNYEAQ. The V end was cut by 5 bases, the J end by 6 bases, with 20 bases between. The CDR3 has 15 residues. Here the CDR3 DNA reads TGTGCCAGCAGCGTCACCGGGACGGCATTAGGCGAGCAGTACTTC. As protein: CASSVTGTALGEQYF. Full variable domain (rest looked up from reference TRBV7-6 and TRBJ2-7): GAGVSQSPRYKVTKRGQDVALRCDPISGHVSLYWYRQALGQGPEFLTYFNYEAQQDKSGLPNDRFSAERPEGSISTLTIQRTEQRDSAMYRCASSVTGTALGEQYFGPGTRLTVT.

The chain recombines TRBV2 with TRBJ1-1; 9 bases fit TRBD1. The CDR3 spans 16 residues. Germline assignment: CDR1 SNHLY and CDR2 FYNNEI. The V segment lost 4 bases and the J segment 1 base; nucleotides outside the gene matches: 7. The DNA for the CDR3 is TGTGCCAGCAGTGGGACCCCGGGACAGGGGAACACTGAAGCTTTCTTT. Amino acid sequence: CASSGTPGQGNTEAFF.